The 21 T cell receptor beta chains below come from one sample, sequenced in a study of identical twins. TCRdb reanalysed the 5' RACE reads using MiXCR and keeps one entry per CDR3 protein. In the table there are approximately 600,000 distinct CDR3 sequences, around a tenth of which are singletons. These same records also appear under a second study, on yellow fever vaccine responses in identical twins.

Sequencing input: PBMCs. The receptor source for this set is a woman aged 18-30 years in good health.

CDR3: CASSQWVPSSGAYNEQFF. For the CDR3, the DNA is TGTGCCAGCAGTCAGTGGGTCCCCTCTAGCGGGGCCTACAATGAGCAGTTCTTC. The rearrangement joins TRBV6-2 or TRBV6-3 to TRBJ2-1; 9 bases fit TRBD2. Per the germline V gene, CDR1 is MNHEY and CDR2 is SVGEGT. With 5 bases clipped from V and 2 bases from J, the junction kept 13 bases outside the gene matches. The CDR3 totals 18 residues.

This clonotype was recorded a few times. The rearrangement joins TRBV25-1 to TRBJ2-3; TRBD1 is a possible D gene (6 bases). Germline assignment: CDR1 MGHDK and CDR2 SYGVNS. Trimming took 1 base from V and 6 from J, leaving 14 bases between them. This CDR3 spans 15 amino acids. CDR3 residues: CASSESTGTGDTQYF. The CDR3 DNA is TGTGCCAGCAGTGAATCGACAGGCACTGGGGATACGCAGTATTTT.

Here the CDR3 DNA reads TGCGCCAGCAGCCCCGAGTGGGTTAACACTGAAGCTTTCTTT. It is translated as CASSPEWVNTEAFF. The chain is built from TRBV5-1 and TRBJ1-1; D is unclear. CDR1 and CDR2 (germline): SGHRS, YFSETQ. The CDR3 has 14 residues. V lost 4 bases and J 2 bases, leaving 12 bases between the germline ends.

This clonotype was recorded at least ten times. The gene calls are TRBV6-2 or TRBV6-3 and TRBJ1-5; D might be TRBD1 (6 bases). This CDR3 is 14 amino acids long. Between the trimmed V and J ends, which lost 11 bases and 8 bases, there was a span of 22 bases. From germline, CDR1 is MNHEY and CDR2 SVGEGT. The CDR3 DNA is TGTGCCGCAATCTCGACAGGCGCCGTAGAGCCCCAGCATTTT. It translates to CAAISTGAVEPQHF.

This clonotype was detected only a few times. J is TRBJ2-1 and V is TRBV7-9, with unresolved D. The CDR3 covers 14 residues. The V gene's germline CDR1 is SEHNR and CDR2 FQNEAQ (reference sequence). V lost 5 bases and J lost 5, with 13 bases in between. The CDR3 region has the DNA TGTGCCAGCAGCCCCATGAGCAGAAACAATGAGCAGTTCTTC. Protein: CASSPMSRNNEQFF.

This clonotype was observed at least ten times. The CDR3 DNA reads TGTGCCAGCAGAAGACAGGGGGTGTACGAGCAGTACTTC. As protein: CASRRQGVYEQYF. The chain joins TRBV12-3 or TRBV12-4 to TRBJ2-7; 9 bases fit TRBD1. V shed 6 bases and J 4 bases; nucleotides not matched to a gene: 4. The CDR3 contains 13 residues.

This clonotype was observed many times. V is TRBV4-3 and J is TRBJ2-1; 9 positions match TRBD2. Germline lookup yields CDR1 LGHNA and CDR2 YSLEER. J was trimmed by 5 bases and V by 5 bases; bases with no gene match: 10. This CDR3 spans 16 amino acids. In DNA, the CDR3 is TGCGCCAGCAGCGGGCGGGTAGCGGGAGATCACAATGAGCAGTTCTTC. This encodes CASSGRVAGDHNEQFF.

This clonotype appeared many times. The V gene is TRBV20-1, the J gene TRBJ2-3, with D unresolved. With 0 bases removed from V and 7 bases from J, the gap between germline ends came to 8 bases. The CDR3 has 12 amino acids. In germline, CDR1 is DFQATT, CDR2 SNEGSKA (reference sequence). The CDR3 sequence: CSAREGPNTQYF. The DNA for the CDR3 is TGCAGTGCTAGAGAAGGACCAAATACGCAGTATTTT.

The CDR3 spells CASSSTINSPLHF. The CDR3 DNA sequence: TGTGCCAGCAGCAGCACTATTAATTCACCCCTCCACTTT. The V gene is TRBV27, the J gene TRBJ1-6; no reliable D call. Germline assignment: CDR1 MNHEY and CDR2 SMNVEV (reference sequence). Trimming left V 6 bases short and J 6 bases short, with 9 bases between. This CDR3 is built from 13 residues.

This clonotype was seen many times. As DNA, the CDR3 is TGTGCCAGCAGCCCCCTCCAAGATACGCAGTATTTT. Translating it yields CASSPLQDTQYF. The rearrangement uses TRBV7-9 and TRBJ2-3, with D unclear. CDR3 length: 12 amino acids. Germline V CDR1 and CDR2: SEHNR, FQNEAQ (reference sequence). The V end lost 5 bases, the J end lost 5 bases, and 8 bases lay between the germline ends.

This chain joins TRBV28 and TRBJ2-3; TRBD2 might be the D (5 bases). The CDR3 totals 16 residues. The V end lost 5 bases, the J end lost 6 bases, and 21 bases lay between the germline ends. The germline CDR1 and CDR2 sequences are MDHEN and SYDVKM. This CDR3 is CASSTLKGFSGDTQYF. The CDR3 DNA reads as TGTGCCAGCAGTACCTTGAAAGGGTTTTCGGGGGATACGCAGTATTTT.

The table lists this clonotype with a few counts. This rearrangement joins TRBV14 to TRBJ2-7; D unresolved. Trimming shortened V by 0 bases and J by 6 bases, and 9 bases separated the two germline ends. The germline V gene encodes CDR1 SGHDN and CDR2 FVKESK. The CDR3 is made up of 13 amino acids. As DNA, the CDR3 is TGTGCCAGCAGCCAAGATCGGCCGCCCGAGCAGTACTTC. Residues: CASSQDRPPEQYF. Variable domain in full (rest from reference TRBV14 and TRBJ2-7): EAGVTQFPSHSVIEKGQTVTLRCDPISGHDNLYWYRRVMGKEIKFLLHFVKESKQDESGMPNNRFLAERTGGTYSTLKVQPAELEDSGVYFCASSQDRPPEQYFGPGTRLTVT.

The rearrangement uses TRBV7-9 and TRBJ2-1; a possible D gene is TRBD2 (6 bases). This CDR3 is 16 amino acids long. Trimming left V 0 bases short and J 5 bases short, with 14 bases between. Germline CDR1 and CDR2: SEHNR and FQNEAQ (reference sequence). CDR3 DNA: TGTGCCAGCAGCTTAGCCGGCGCGGGGTTCGACAATGAGCAGTTCTTC. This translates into CASSLAGAGFDNEQFF. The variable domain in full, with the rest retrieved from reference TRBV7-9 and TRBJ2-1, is DTGVSQNPRHKITKRGQNVTFRCDPISEHNRLYWYRQTLGQGPEFLTYFQNEAQLEKSRLLSDRFSAERPKGSFSTLEIQRTEQGDSAMYLCASSLAGAGFDNEQFFGPGTRLTVL.

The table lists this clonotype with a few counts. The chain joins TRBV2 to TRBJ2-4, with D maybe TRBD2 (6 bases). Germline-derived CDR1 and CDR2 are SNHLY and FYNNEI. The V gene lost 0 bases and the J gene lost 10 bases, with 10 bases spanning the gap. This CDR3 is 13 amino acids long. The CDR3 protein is CASSEAGDFIQYF. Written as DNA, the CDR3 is TGTGCCAGCAGTGAAGCGGGGGACTTTATTCAGTACTTC.

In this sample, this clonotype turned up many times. CDR3 coding DNA: TGTGCCAGCAGCCAAGCCGCCGGGACAGGATCGGAGTTCTTC. It codes for CASSQAAGTGSEFF. The V call is TRBV3-1, the J call TRBJ2-1; the match to TRBD1 covers 8 bases. CDR3 length equals 14 residues. J lost 14 bases, V lost 1 base, and 10 bases had no gene match. The germline V gene has CDR1 LGHDT and CDR2 YNNKEL (reference sequence).

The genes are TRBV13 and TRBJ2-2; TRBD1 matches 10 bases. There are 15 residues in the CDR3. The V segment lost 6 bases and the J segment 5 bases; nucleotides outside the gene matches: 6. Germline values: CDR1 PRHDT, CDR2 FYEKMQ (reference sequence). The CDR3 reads CASSTGQGDTGELFF. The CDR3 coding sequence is TGTGCCAGCAGTACCGGACAGGGGGATACCGGGGAGCTGTTTTTT.

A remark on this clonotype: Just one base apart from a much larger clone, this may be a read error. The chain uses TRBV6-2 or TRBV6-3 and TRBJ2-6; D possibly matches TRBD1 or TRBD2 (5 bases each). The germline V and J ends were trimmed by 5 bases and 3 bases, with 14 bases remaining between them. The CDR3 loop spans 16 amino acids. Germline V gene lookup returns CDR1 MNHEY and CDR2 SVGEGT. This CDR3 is CASSMDPGRGANVLTF. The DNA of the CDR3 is TGTGCCAGCAGTATGGATCCGGGGCGTGGGGCCAACGTCCTGACTTTC.

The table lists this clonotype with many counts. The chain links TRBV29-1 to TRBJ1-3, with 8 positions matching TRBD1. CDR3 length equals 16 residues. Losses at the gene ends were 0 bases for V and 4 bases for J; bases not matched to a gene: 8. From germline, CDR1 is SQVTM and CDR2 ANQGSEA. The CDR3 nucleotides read TGCAGCGTTGAAGATTTCAGGACAGGGATCGGAAACACCATATATTTT. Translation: CSVEDFRTGIGNTIYF. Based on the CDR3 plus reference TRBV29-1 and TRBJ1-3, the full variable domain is SAVISQKPSRDICQRGTSLTIQCQVDSQVTMMFWYRQQPGQSLTLIATANQGSEATYESGFVIDKFPISRPNLTFSTLTVSNMSPEDSSIYLCSVEDFRTGIGNTIYFGEGSWLTVV.

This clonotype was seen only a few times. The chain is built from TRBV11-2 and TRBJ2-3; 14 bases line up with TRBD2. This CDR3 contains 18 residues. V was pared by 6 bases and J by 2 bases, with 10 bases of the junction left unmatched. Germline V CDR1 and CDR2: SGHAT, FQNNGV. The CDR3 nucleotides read TGTGCCAGCAGTTCGTCCGGGACTAGCGGGGGTATCACAGATACGCAGTATTTT. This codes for CASSSSGTSGGITDTQYF.

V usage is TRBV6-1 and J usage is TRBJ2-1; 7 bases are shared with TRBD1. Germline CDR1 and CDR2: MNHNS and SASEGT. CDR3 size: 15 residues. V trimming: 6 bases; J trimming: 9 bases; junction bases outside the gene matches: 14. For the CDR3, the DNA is TGTGCCAGCAGCCCACAGAAACAGGGGACCACTGAGCAGTTCTTC. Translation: CASSPQKQGTTEQFF.

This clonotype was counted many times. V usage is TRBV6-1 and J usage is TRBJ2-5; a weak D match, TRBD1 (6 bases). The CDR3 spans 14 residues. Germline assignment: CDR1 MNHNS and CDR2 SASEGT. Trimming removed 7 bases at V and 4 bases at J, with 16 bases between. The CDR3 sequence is CASTDWGPAETQYF. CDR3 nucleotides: TGTGCCAGCACCGATTGGGGGCCGGCAGAGACCCAGTACTTC.